Here is one TCR beta chain with its context. The data derive from a study of sequential checkpoint blockade in melanoma. TCRdb's table, derived via immunoSEQ multiplex PCR, lists solely in-frame clones and lacks some. Here the sample spans about 20,000 clones, around four fifths being singletons. V gave up 0 bases and J gave up 7 bases, with 7 bases separating them. The germline gives CDR1 SGHDT, CDR2 YYEEEE. This CDR3 comprises 12 residues. Treatment given: randomized to nivolumab then ipilimumab (arm A) or the reverse (arm B). The V and J genes are TRBV5-6 and TRBJ1-1; no clear D. The sample in question was CD8+ T cells sorted from blood (inferred from file names), obtained from a patient given nivolumab and ipilimumab in sequence. This TCR came from a human donor with melanoma. The CDR3 is CASSLDFSEAFF. The CDR3 bases are TGTGCCAGCAGCTTGGATTTTAGTGAAGCTTTCTTT.